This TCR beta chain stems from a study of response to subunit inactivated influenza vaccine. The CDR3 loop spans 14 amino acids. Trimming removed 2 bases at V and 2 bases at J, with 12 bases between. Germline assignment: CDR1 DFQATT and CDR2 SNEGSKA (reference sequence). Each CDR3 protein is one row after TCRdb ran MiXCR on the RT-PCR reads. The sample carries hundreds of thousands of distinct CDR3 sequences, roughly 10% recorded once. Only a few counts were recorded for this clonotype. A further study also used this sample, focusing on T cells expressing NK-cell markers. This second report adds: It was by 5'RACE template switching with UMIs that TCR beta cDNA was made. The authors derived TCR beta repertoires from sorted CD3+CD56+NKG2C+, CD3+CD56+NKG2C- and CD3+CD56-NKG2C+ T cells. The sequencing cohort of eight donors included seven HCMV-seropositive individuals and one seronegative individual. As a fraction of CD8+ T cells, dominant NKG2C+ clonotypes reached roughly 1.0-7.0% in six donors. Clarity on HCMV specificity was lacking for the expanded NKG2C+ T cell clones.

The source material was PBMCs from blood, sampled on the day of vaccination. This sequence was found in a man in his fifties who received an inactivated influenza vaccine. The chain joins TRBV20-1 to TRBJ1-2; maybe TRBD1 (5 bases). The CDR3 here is CSARTEGRNYGYTF. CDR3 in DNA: TGCAGTGCTAGAACCGAGGGACGAAACTATGGCTACACCTTC.